A selection of T cell receptor beta chains follows, all from one sample in a study of CD8 T cells in Susac syndrome. TCRdb redid the calling of the immunoSEQ multiplex PCR reads with MiXCR, one entry per CDR3 protein. The table includes about 200,000 distinct CDR3 sequences, over 90% detected once. Sequenced input: CD4+ T cells from PBMCs. These receptors all stem from a human donor with multiple sclerosis. Both conserved end residues are part of each CDR3. Each record gives: V gene, clone size, D gene, J gene, CDR3 DNA, CDR3 protein. The D gene is left open where the match is weak. Rows may omit the clone size; those that give it use once, few, many or a size class.

TRBV9	NA	NA	TRBJ2-5	TGTGCCAGCAGCGTAGCTCACGCAGTTCAAGAGACCCAGTACTTC	CASSVAHAVQETQYF
TRBV20-1	NA	NA	TRBJ2-1	TGCAGTCCCGCTCGAGTGAAGCAGTTCTTC	CSPARVKQFF
TRBV2	NA	NA	TRBJ1-2	TGTGCCAGCCGTCCGAGGGCCTGGGTGGACTATGGCTACACCTTC	CASRPRAWVDYGYTF
TRBV12-3/TRBV12-4	NA	NA	TRBJ1-5	TGTGCCAGCAGCTTGGGTGGGCCCCAGCATTTT	CASSLGGPQHF
TRBV30	NA	TRBD2	TRBJ2-2	TGTGCCTGGAGGGCGGGAGGAATCACCGGGGAGCTGTTTTTT	CAWRAGGITGELFF
TRBV20-1	NA	NA	TRBJ1-1	TGCAGTGCTCTGGTTTCCACTCGGGGTGAAGCTTTCTTT	CSALVSTRGEAFF
TRBV20-1	NA	NA	TRBJ1-5	TGCAGTGCTAGAGATCCAGGTCGGTTCCAGCCCCAGCATTTT	CSARDPGRFQPQHF
TRBV20-1	NA	NA	TRBJ1-5	TGCAGTGCTAGAGATCCCGGGAGGAATCAGCCCCAGCATTTT	CSARDPGRNQPQHF
TRBV5-1	NA	NA	TRBJ2-1	TGCGCCAGCAGCTTGTCCCCAGCAGGCGAGCAGTTCTTC	CASSLSPAGEQFF
TRBV9	NA	NA	TRBJ2-2	TGTGCCAGCAGCGTAGAAGTAAGGGGACCCGGGGAGCTGTTTTTT	CASSVEVRGPGELFF
TRBV20-1	NA	TRBD2	TRBJ2-1	TGCAGTCCAAGTGGTAGCGGGATCGATGAGCAGTTCTTC	CSPSGSGIDEQFF
TRBV2	NA	NA	TRBJ2-1	TGTGCCAGGGACCCTGAGCAGTTCTTC	CARDPEQFF
TRBV2	NA	NA	TRBJ1-1	TGTGCCAGCTGGTTTAGCCAGAACACTGAAGCTTTCTTT	CASWFSQNTEAFF
TRBV7-3	NA	NA	TRBJ2-3	TGTGCCAGCAGCACACAGGGCAGTCGGCCAGATACGCAGTATTTT	CASSTQGSRPDTQYF
TRBV24-1	NA	TRBD2	TRBJ2-3	TGTGCCACCAGTGAGGCGGGACTAGCGGGAGTAGAAACGCAGTATTTT	CATSEAGLAGVETQYF
TRBV14	NA	NA	TRBJ1-2	TGTGCCAGCAGCCAATTTTCAGGAACAAACTATGGCTACACCTTC	CASSQFSGTNYGYTF
TRBV29-1	NA	TRBD1	TRBJ1-1	TGCAGCGGTGGGGGACAGGGAAGGGCCACTGAAGCTTTCTTT	CSGGGQGRATEAFF
TRBV24-1	NA	NA	TRBJ2-7	TGTGCCACCAGTGACCGCCAATCTAGGGGCGAGCAGTACTTC	CATSDRQSRGEQYF
TRBV2	NA	TRBD1	TRBJ1-1	TGTGCCAGCACCCTGAAACCAGGGGGAGGCCGGTTGAACACTGAAGCTTTCTTT	CASTLKPGGGRLNTEAFF
TRBV2	NA	NA	TRBJ2-2	TGTGCCAGCAGGTACGCTGGTAACACCGGGGAGCTGTTTTTT	CASRYAGNTGELFF
TRBV11-2	NA	NA	TRBJ2-3	TGTGCCAGCAGCTTAGGAGGCTTTAGCGGAAGCACAGATACGCAGTATTTT	CASSLGGFSGSTDTQYF
TRBV18	once	NA	TRBJ2-1	TGTGCCAGCTCACCTAGCCGGGGGGCCTATGAGCAGTTCTTC	CASSPSRGAYEQFF
TRBV7-9	NA	NA	TRBJ2-1	TGTGCCAGCAGCTTTGGCCAGGGGGAGCAGTTCTTC	CASSFGQGEQFF
TRBV29-1	NA	NA	TRBJ1-2	TGCAGCGTGGAGGGGGGGTCCTTCTATGGCTACACCTTC	CSVEGGSFYGYTF
TRBV10-3	NA	NA	TRBJ1-5	TGTGCCATCAGTGATCAGGGTGGGAGCAATCAGCCCCAGCATTTT	CAISDQGGSNQPQHF
TRBV21-1	NA	NA	TRBJ2-7	TGTGCCAGGACTAGGACAGGGATCTACGAGCAGTACTTC	CARTRTGIYEQYF
TRBV20-1	NA	TRBD2	TRBJ2-3	TGCAGTGCCATTTGGGGACTAGCCGAGAGATTAAGCACAGATACGCAGTATTTT	CSAIWGLAERLSTDTQYF